This TCR beta chain was recovered during a study of Ad26.COV2.S vaccination and SARS-CoV-2 variants. Turning to the study itself: Into the muscle, Ad26.COV2.S was dosed once or twice, 56 days apart.

Method: immunoSEQ multiplex PCR; TCRdb's copy keeps in-frame clones and lacks some. Of roughly 450,000 clones listed, around nine tenths are singletons. The germline V and J ends were trimmed by 6 bases and 0 bases, with 13 bases remaining between them. The CDR3 is 15 residues long. CDR1 and CDR2 (germline): MNHEY, SVGAGI. Noted treatment: some 20 received Ad26.COV2.S at low or high dose, single or two shots; roughly 5 received placebo; per-sample allocation not given. Day 63 following the first vaccine or placebo injection was when the samples were taken. An Ad26 vector expressing Wuhan-strain SARS-CoV-2 spike constituted the vaccine.

The V call is TRBV6-5, the J call TRBJ2-3; no reliable D call. The sequencing used peripheral blood, collected in a trial of Ad26.COV2.S vaccine versus placebo. This clonotype originated in a person between 18 and 65 years old who received the Ad26.COV2.S COVID-19 vaccine or a placebo. The CDR3 loop is CASSPRLTSTDTQYF. In DNA, the CDR3 is TGTGCCAGCAGCCCCCGGCTGACTAGCACAGATACGCAGTATTTT.